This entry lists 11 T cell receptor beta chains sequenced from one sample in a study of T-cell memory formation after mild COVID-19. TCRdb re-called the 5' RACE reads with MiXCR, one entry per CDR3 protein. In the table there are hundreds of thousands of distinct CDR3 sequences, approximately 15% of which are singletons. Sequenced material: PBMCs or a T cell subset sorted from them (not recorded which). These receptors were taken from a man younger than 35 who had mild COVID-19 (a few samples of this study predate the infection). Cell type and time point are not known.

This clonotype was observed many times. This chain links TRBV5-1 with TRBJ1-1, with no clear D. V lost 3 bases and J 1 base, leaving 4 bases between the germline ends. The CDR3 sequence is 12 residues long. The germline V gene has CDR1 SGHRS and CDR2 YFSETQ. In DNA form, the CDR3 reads TGCGCCAGCAGCTCCAAGAACACTGAAGCTTTCTTT. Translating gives CASSSKNTEAFF.

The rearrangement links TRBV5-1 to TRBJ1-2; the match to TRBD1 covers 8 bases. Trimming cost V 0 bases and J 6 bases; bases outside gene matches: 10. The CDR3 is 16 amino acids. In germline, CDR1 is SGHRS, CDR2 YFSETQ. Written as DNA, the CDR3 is TGCGCCAGCAGCTTGGGCCACCGTACAGGGGGGAATGGCTACACCTTC. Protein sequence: CASSLGHRTGGNGYTF.

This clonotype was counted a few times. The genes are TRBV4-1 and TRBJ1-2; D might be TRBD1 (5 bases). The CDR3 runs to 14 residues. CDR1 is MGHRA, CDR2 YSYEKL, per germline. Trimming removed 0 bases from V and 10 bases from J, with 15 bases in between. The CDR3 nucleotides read TGCGCCAGCAGCCAAGATCTGACAGTCAGTCTCTACACCTTC. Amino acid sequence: CASSQDLTVSLYTF.

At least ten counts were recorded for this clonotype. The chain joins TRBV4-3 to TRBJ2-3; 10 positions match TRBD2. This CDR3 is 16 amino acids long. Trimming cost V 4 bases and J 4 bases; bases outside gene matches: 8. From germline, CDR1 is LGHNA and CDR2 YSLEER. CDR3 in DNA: TGCGCCAGCAGCCTAATTAGCGGGGGGCTCGCAGATACGCAGTATTTT. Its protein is CASSLISGGLADTQYF.

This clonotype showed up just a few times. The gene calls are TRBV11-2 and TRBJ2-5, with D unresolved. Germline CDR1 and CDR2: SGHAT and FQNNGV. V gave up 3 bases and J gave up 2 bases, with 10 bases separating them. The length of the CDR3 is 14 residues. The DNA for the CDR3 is TGTGCCAGCAGCTTTTCGATCGTTCAAGAGACCCAGTACTTC. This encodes CASSFSIVQETQYF. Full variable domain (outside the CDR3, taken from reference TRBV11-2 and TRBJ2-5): EAGVAQSPRYKIIEKRQSVAFWCNPISGHATLYWYQQILGQGPKLLIQFQNNGVVDDSQLPKDRFSAERLKGVDSTLKIQPAKLEDSAVYLCASSFSIVQETQYFGPGTRLLVL.

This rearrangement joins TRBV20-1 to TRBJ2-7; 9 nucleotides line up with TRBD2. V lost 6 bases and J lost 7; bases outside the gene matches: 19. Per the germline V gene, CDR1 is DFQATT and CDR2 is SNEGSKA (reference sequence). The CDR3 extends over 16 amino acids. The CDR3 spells CSAISLLAGERWEQYV. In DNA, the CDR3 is TGCAGTGCCATTTCTCTATTAGCGGGAGAACGGTGGGAGCAGTACGTC.

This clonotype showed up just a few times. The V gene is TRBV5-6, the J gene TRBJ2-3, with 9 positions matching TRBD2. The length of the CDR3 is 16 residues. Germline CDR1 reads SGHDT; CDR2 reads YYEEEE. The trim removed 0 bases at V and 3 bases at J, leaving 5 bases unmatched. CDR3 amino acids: CASSLVGGGATDTQYF. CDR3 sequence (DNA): TGTGCCAGCAGCTTGGTTGGCGGGGGGGCGACAGATACGCAGTATTTT.

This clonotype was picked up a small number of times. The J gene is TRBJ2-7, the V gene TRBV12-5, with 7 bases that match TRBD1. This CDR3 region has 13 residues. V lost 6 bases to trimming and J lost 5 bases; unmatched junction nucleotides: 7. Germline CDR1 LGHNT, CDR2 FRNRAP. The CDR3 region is CASGDRAGNEQYF. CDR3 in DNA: TGTGCTAGTGGAGACAGGGCGGGCAACGAGCAGTACTTC. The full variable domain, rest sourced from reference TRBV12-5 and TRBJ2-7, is DARVTQTPRHKVTEMGQEVTMRCQPILGHNTVFWYRQTMMQGLELLAYFRNRAPLDDSGMPKDRFSAEMPDATLATLKIQPSEPRDSAVYFCASGDRAGNEQYFGPGTRLTVT.

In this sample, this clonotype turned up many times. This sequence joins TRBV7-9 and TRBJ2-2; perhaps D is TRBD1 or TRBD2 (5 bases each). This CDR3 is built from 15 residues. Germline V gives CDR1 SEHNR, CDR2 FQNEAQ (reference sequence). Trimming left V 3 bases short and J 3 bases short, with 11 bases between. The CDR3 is CASSFRDGYTGELFF. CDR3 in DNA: TGTGCCAGCAGCTTCCGGGACGGATACACCGGGGAGCTGTTTTTT.

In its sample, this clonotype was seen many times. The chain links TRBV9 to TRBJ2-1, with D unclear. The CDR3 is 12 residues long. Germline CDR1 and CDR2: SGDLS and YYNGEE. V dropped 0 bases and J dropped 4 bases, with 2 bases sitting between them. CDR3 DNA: TGTGCCAGCAGCGTAGATTACAATGAGCAGTTCTTC. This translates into CASSVDYNEQFF.

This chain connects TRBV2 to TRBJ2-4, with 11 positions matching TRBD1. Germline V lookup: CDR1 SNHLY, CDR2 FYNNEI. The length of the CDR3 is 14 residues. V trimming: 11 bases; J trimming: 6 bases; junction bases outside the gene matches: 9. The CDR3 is CAGTPGQGVNIQYF. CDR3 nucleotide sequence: TGTGCCGGAACCCCGGGACAGGGGGTAAACATTCAGTACTTC.